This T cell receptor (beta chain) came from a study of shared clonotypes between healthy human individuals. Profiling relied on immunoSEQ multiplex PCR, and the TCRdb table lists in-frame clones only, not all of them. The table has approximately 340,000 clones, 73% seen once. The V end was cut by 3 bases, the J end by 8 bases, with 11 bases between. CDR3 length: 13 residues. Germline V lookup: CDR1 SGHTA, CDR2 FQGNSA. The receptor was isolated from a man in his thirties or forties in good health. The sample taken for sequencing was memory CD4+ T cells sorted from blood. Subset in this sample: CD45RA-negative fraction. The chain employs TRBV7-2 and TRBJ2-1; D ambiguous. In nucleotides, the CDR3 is TGTGCCAGCAGCTTTCTATACTTGGATGAGCAGTTCTTC. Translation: CASSFLYLDEQFF. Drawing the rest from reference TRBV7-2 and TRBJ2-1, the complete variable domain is GAGVSQSPSNKVTEKGKDVELRCDPISGHTALYWYRQSLGQGLEFLIYFQGNSAPDKSGLPSDRFSAERTGGSVSTLTIQRTQQEDSAVYLCASSFLYLDEQFFGPGTRLTVL.